The 3 T cell receptor beta chains below come from one sample, sequenced in a study of beta chain features in type 1 diabetes. Expressed TCRB transcripts were sequenced because the isolated RNA had all been reverse transcribed beforehand. Repertoires were generated with immunoSEQ multiplex PCR, while TCRdb's copy carries only in-frame clones and drops some. The table lists 300,000 to 350,000 clones, around 19% of them singletons. Sequenced: naive CD4+ T cells from blood. These receptors came from a woman aged 18 to 35 in good health.

Concerning this clone itself: An end of the junction does not agree with germline; a read error may underlie this. The genes are TRBV7-7 and TRBJ2-5; D unresolved. Germline CDR1 reads SSHAT; CDR2 reads FNYEAQ (reference sequence). This CDR3 contains 15 residues. CDR3 coding DNA: TGTGCTAGCAGCTTATCCAGGCCTTCCCAAGAGACCCAGTACTTC. This sequence encodes CASSLSRPSQETQYF.

This clone turned up a few times. This chain joins TRBV5-1 and TRBJ2-1; a possible D gene is TRBD2 (5 bases). CDR1 SGHRS and CDR2 YFSETQ come from the germline V gene. V lost 0 bases, J lost 1 base, and 11 bases lay in between. CDR3 size: 16 residues. The CDR3 loop is CASSLASGLSYNEQFF. Written as DNA, the CDR3 is TGCGCCAGCAGCTTGGCCTCGGGGTTATCCTACAATGAGCAGTTCTTC.

This clone was counted between two and nine times. The chain links TRBV30 to TRBJ1-2; D remains ambiguous. The CDR3 is made up of 15 amino acids. From germline, CDR1 is GTSNPN and CDR2 SVGIG (reference sequence). The V end was cut by 0 bases, the J end by 2 bases, with 13 bases between. The CDR3 DNA follows: TGTGCCTGGAGTGTACGAGGGCCCATAAACTATGGCTACACCTTC. It encodes CAWSVRGPINYGYTF.